The 27 T cell receptor beta chains below come from one sample, sequenced in a study of control samples from healthy donors and cancer patients. Profiled with immunoSEQ multiplex PCR; TCRdb holds only in-frame clones, not every one. Counted here are under 200,000 clones, just over 90% occurring once; the ten biggest clones make up roughly 4.3%. The sample was blood. The receptors here all came from an older woman in good health.

The CDR3 sequence: CASSQEISAPYEQYF. The CDR3 nucleotides are TGCGCCAGCAGCCAAGAAATCTCCGCACCCTACGAGCAGTACTTC. This rearrangement joins TRBV4-3 to TRBJ2-7, with D unclear. Germline loops: CDR1 LGHNA, CDR2 YSLEER. This CDR3 has 15 residues. V lost 0 bases to trimming and J lost 2 bases, with 11 bases between them.

This clone was seen only once. The gene calls are TRBV2 and TRBJ1-6; D uncertain. CDR3 length equals 13 residues. V lost 4 bases and J 7 bases, leaving 8 bases between the germline ends. The germline CDR1 and CDR2 sequences are SNHLY and FYNNEI. CDR3 sequence (DNA): TGTGCCAGCAGTGTCGAAGAAAATTCACCCCTCCACTTT. It yields the protein CASSVEENSPLHF.

The rearrangement links TRBV7-8 to TRBJ2-7; the match to TRBD2 covers 7 bases. Germline lookup yields CDR1 SGHVS and CDR2 FQNEAQ. J lost 2 bases, V lost 5 bases, and 9 bases had no gene match. The length of the CDR3 is 15 residues. The CDR3 bases are TGTGCCAGCAGCACCCGGGCGGGAGAACCCTACGAGCAGTACTTC. The encoded protein is CASSTRAGEPYEQYF.

This clone showed up just once. DNA for the CDR3: TGTGCCAGCACCTCGGACAGGGCAATCTACAATGAGCAGTTCTTC. As protein: CASTSDRAIYNEQFF. V and J are TRBV5-4 and TRBJ2-1; TRBD1 agrees at 8 bases. J lost 3 bases, V lost 6 bases, and 8 bases had no gene match. Germline-derived CDR1 and CDR2 are SGHNT and YYREEE (reference sequence). The CDR3 is made up of 15 amino acids.

The DNA for the CDR3 is TGTGCCGAAGGGGGACACCGTACGGGCTATGGCTACACCTTC. This translates into CAEGGHRTGYGYTF. The chain recombines TRBV30 with TRBJ1-2, with D possibly TRBD1 on 6 matching bases. Germline-derived CDR1 and CDR2 are GTSNPN and SVGIG (reference sequence). This CDR3 region has 14 residues. Trimming left V 8 bases short and J 4 bases short, with 20 bases between.

The rearrangement joins TRBV28 to TRBJ1-6; tentatively, D is TRBD1 (5 bases). Looked up from germline, CDR1 is MDHEN and CDR2 is SYDVKM. Trimming pared 3 bases from V and 5 bases from J, leaving 8 bases between. The length of the CDR3 is 14 residues. CDR3 amino acids: CASSFQGDNSPLHF. The CDR3 nucleotides read TGTGCCAGCAGTTTCCAGGGAGATAATTCACCCCTCCACTTT.

This chain joins TRBV7-2 and TRBJ1-4, with 12 bases aligning to TRBD1. The CDR3 sequence is 14 residues long. CDR1 and CDR2 (germline): SGHTA, FQGNSA. J gave up 11 bases and V 6 bases, and 7 bases lay outside the gene matches. This CDR3 reads CASSRDRGLNKLFF. CDR3 DNA: TGTGCCAGCAGTCGGGACAGGGGGCTAAACAAACTGTTTTTT. The full variable domain, its missing parts supplied by reference TRBV7-2 and TRBJ1-4, is GAGVSQSPSNKVTEKGKDVELRCDPISGHTALYWYRQSLGQGLEFLIYFQGNSAPDKSGLPSDRFSAERTGGSVSTLTIQRTQQEDSAVYLCASSRDRGLNKLFFGSGTQLSVL.

The table lists this clone with a count of one. The V and J genes are TRBV27 and TRBJ1-4; D is perhaps TRBD1 (6 bases). Germline V gene data show CDR1 as MNHEY and CDR2 as SMNVEV (reference sequence). The V and J ends lost 5 bases and 7 bases respectively, with 23 bases between them. The CDR3 totals 17 residues. The CDR3 DNA sequence: TGTGCCAGCAGTCCGAAGGACAGTCGGCTGGGAGGTGAAAAACTGTTTTTT. Amino acids: CASSPKDSRLGGEKLFF.

Only a few counts were recorded for this clone. The chain recombines TRBV19 with TRBJ2-2; TRBD1 might be the D (7 bases). The CDR3 loop spans 15 amino acids. Trimming left V 9 bases short and J 0 bases short, with 14 bases between. CDR1 and CDR2 (germline): LNHDA, SQIVND (reference sequence). This chain's CDR3 is CASRGDFANTGELFF. CDR3 sequence (DNA): TGTGCCAGCAGGGGGGATTTTGCGAACACCGGGGAGCTGTTTTTT.

The chain is built from TRBV29-1 and TRBJ2-5; D is perhaps TRBD2 (6 bases). Germline values: CDR1 SQVTM, CDR2 ANQGSEA. Trimming removed 7 bases from V and 4 bases from J, with 16 bases in between. This CDR3 is built from 13 residues. The CDR3 DNA follows: TGCAGCGCCGTAGCGGTGGGGGGAGAGACCCAGTACTTC. Its translation: CSAVAVGGETQYF.

The chain joins TRBV2 to TRBJ1-6; TRBD1 aligns across 7 bases. The V segment lost 7 bases and the J segment 7 bases; nucleotides outside the gene matches: 10. The CDR3 spans 15 residues. CDR1 and CDR2 (germline): SNHLY, FYNNEI. The CDR3 DNA reads as TGTGCCAGCACCCTGAGGACAGGCCTCAATTCACCCCTCCACTTT. It is translated as CASTLRTGLNSPLHF.

J is TRBJ1-1 and V is TRBV18; possible D gene TRBD1, 5 bases. V was clipped by 5 bases and J by 3 bases, with 10 bases between them. Germline CDR1 reads KGHSH; CDR2 reads LQKENI. The length of the CDR3 is 13 residues. The CDR3 DNA is TGTGCCAGCTCAACGGGGCGGGACACTGAAGCTTTCTTT. Translated, it gives CASSTGRDTEAFF.

This rearrangement joins TRBV6-1 to TRBJ2-7; either TRBD1 or TRBD2 may supply D (6 bases each). Trimming pared 3 bases from V and 4 bases from J, leaving 16 bases between. The CDR3 is made up of 15 amino acids. Germline V gene sequence: CDR1 MNHNS, CDR2 SASEGT. CDR3 DNA sequence: TGTGCCAGCAGTGATTTGTCGGGGGCCGAGTACGAGCAGTACTTC. Protein product: CASSDLSGAEYEQYF.

The chain combines TRBV7-2 with TRBJ2-7, with D unclear. The CDR3 totals 14 residues. Germline V gene data show CDR1 as SGHTA and CDR2 as FQGNSA. V lost 1 base to trimming and J lost 3 bases, with 10 bases between them. CDR3 amino acids: CASSLGQQIYEQYF. For the CDR3, the DNA is TGTGCCAGCAGCTTAGGTCAGCAAATCTACGAGCAGTACTTC.

The V and J genes are TRBV7-2 and TRBJ1-1, with D possibly TRBD1 on 5 matching bases. V dropped 1 base and J dropped 7 bases, with 10 bases sitting between them. The V gene's germline CDR1 is SGHTA and CDR2 FQGNSA. The CDR3 extends over 13 amino acids. The CDR3 bases are TGTGCCAGCAGCTTAGTCAGGGCGGGTGAAGCTTTCTTT. Its protein is CASSLVRAGEAFF.

For this clone: Other nucleotide sequences in the sample specify the same CDR3. The chain combines TRBV21-1 with TRBJ2-7; the table's D call TRBD2 went unverified against the DNA. TRBV21-1 is flagged as a pseudogene. There are 16 residues in the CDR3. CDR3 in amino acids: CASSKVGGMGGYEQYF. The CDR3 DNA follows: TGTGCCAGCAGCAAAGTGGGAGGGATGGGTGGTTACGAGCAGTACTTC.

The rearrangement joins TRBV7-2 to TRBJ1-2, with a tentative D call TRBD1 (5 bases). V was shortened by 5 bases and J by 5 bases, with 18 bases between the two germline ends. The CDR3 is 15 residues long. Germline V gene lookup returns CDR1 SGHTA and CDR2 FQGNSA. The CDR3 loop is CASSTTGTLVYGYTF. Here the CDR3 DNA reads TGTGCCAGCAGCACTACCGGGACGCTTGTTTATGGCTACACCTTC.

The genes are TRBV10-3 and TRBJ2-2, with D possibly being TRBD1 (6 bases). The length of the CDR3 is 15 residues. V shed 7 bases and J shed 6 bases, with 18 bases lying between them. The germline CDR1 and CDR2 sequences are ENHRY and SYGVKD. CDR3 in amino acids: CAITKRSQGSGELFF. The CDR3 region has the DNA TGTGCCATCACCAAAAGGTCCCAGGGGTCCGGGGAGCTGTTTTTT.

The V gene is TRBV7-6, the J gene TRBJ1-6, with D maybe TRBD1 (5 bases). Germline V CDR1 and CDR2: SGHVS, FNYEAQ. V lost 5 bases, J lost 6 bases, and 8 bases lay in between. There are 13 residues in the CDR3. CDR3 in amino acids: CASSIGANSPLHF. DNA for the CDR3: TGTGCCAGCAGCATCGGGGCTAATTCACCCCTCCACTTT.

This clone was recorded only once. The V and J genes are TRBV9 and TRBJ1-1; D possibly corresponds to TRBD1 (5 bases). The CDR3 runs 17 residues. Trimming shortened V by 4 bases and J by 1 base, and 20 bases separated the two germline ends. Germline assignment: CDR1 SGDLS and CDR2 YYNGEE. CDR3 bases: TGTGCCAGCAGCTACAGTCAGGCACGGGGCAGGAACACTGAAGCTTTCTTT. Translating gives CASSYSQARGRNTEAFF. Full variable domain (remainder filled in from reference TRBV9 and TRBJ1-1): DSGVTQTPKHLITATGQRVTLRCSPRSGDLSVYWYQQSLDQGLQFLIQYYNGEERAKGNILERFSAQQFPDLHSELNLSSLELGDSALYFCASSYSQARGRNTEAFFGQGTRLTVV.

The chain recombines TRBV19 with TRBJ2-5; D not resolved. The CDR3 runs to 12 residues. Germline CDR1 LNHDA, CDR2 SQIVND (reference sequence). With 3 bases removed from V and 5 bases from J, the gap between germline ends came to 7 bases. CDR3 in DNA: TGTGCCAGTAGTATGCTGGGGGAGACCCAGTACTTC. Its translation: CASSMLGETQYF.

This chain connects TRBV5-5 to TRBJ2-7; TRBD1 might be the D (6 bases). The CDR3 loop spans 17 amino acids. V was shortened by 0 bases and J by 0 bases, with 16 bases between the two germline ends. Per germline, CDR1 SGHKS and CDR2 YYEKEE (reference sequence). The CDR3, as DNA: TGTGCCAGCAGCTTGGCTCCCCAGGGGCCGAGCTCCTACGAGCAGTACTTC. Protein: CASSLAPQGPSSYEQYF.

V is TRBV10-3 and J is TRBJ2-7; D is possibly TRBD1 (7 bases). V was cut by 11 bases and J by 7 bases, with 27 bases left in between. Germline CDR1 is ENHRY and CDR2 is SYGVKD. The CDR3 runs 15 residues. The CDR3 DNA follows: TGTGCCTCCACAGGGCGGGCGGAACAGGGGAGGGAGCAGTACTTC. Protein sequence: CASTGRAEQGREQYF.

This chain uses TRBV7-2 with TRBJ2-3; TRBD2 matches at 12 bases. CDR3 length: 16 residues. Germline V lookup: CDR1 SGHTA, CDR2 FQGNSA. The trim removed 4 bases at V and 3 bases at J, leaving 5 bases unmatched. CDR3 residues: CASSSGLAGPTDTQYF. CDR3 nucleotides: TGTGCCAGCAGCTCTGGACTAGCGGGGCCGACAGATACGCAGTATTTT.

This chain links TRBV18 with TRBJ2-1; 11 bases map to TRBD2. Looked up from germline, CDR1 is KGHSH and CDR2 is LQKENI. V was clipped by 3 bases and J by 7 bases; unmatched bases: 8. The CDR3 has 16 amino acids. DNA of the CDR3: TGTGCCAGCTCACCCTTACTAGCGGGGGCGATGAATGAGCAGTTCTTC. Amino acids: CASSPLLAGAMNEQFF.

The chain couples TRBV2 to TRBJ2-2; tentatively, D is TRBD2 (5 bases). The germline V gene encodes CDR1 SNHLY and CDR2 FYNNEI. V lost 4 bases and J 0 bases, leaving 9 bases between the germline ends. The CDR3 sequence is 15 residues long. DNA for the CDR3: TGTGCCAGCAGTGGAGAGGACTCGAACACCGGGGAGCTGTTTTTT. Protein: CASSGEDSNTGELFF.

The CDR3 spells CASSYSSGGYGYTF. The CDR3 DNA sequence: TGTGCCAGCAGTTACTCGTCTGGGGGCTATGGCTACACCTTC. The chain is built from TRBV6-6 and TRBJ1-2; maybe TRBD1 (5 bases). The ends were cut back, 0 bases at V and 4 bases at J, with 9 bases in the middle. The CDR3 is 14 amino acids. In germline, CDR1 is MNHNY, CDR2 SVGAGI (reference sequence).